Here is one TCR beta chain with its context. As yet, its antigen is unknown. Sequencing used immunoSEQ multiplex PCR; TCRdb keeps in-frame clones, though not all of them. Here the sample spans some 1,100,000 clones, around three quarters being singletons. CDR1 is KGHSH and CDR2 is LQKENI in the germline V gene. This CDR3 contains 15 residues. V was pared by 3 bases and J by 4 bases, with 6 bases of the junction left unmatched. This entry belongs to a study of shared clonotypes between healthy human individuals. Study-wide points: Having only a few donors restricted how much genetic and exposure-history diversity was captured. The study's rarefaction showed incomplete sorted-subset sequencing despite large depth. Naive CD4 clonotypes overlapped across a handful of donors at around 5%.

Sample: memory CD4+ T cells from PBMCs. Subset meaning: CD45RA-negative fraction. The source is a man between 18 and 29 years old in good health. Some clones in this sample may be carry-over from other donors' samples. J is TRBJ2-5 and V is TRBV18; 9 bases are shared with TRBD1. The CDR3 region is CASSPGTGSRETQYF. The CDR3 region has the DNA TGTGCCAGCTCACCTGGGACAGGGAGTCGAGAGACCCAGTACTTC.